These 2 T cell receptor beta chains originate from one sample sequenced in a study of blood T cell repertoires in COVID-19. Sequencing used immunoSEQ multiplex PCR; TCRdb keeps in-frame clones, though not all of them. The sample holds 200,000 or so clones; 88% are singletons and the top ten take 2.5% to 3%. Sequenced sample: peripheral blood. These receptors were taken from a woman in her fifties or sixties with acute or convalescent COVID-19.

The chain joins TRBV19 to TRBJ2-3, with 10 nucleotides matching TRBD2. The J segment lost 0 bases and the V segment lost 4 bases, leaving 7 bases of the junction unmatched. The germline V gene encodes CDR1 LNHDA and CDR2 SQIVND (reference sequence). This CDR3 spans 17 amino acids. For the CDR3, the DNA is TGTGCCAGTAGTACTAGCGCGACTAGCGGGAGCACAGATACGCAGTATTTT. This sequence encodes CASSTSATSGSTDTQYF.

This chain connects TRBV7-8 to TRBJ1-1, with 8 bases lining up with TRBD1. With 2 bases clipped from V and 0 bases from J, the junction kept 11 bases outside the gene matches. Per germline, CDR1 SGHVS and CDR2 FQNEAQ. This CDR3 has 18 amino acids. CDR3 DNA: TGTGCCAGCAGCTTACTCCCTCCGGGACAGGTAATGAACACTGAAGCTTTCTTT. Translation gives CASSLLPPGQVMNTEAFF.